The 25 T cell receptor beta chains below come from one sample, sequenced in a study of cytomegalovirus exposure and HLA in healthy donors. PCR used 60 Vbeta primers and 13 Jbeta primers. Method: immunoSEQ multiplex PCR; TCRdb's copy keeps in-frame clones and lacks some. The sample lists 180,000 or so clones; approximately 83% were seen once. Sequenced material: PBMCs. These receptors were collected from a man younger than 35 in good health and CMV-seropositive.

The rearrangement joins TRBV19 to TRBJ1-6; D might be TRBD1 (6 bases). There are 13 residues in the CDR3. V lost 6 bases and J lost 9, with 12 bases in between. Germline lookup yields CDR1 LNHDA and CDR2 SQIVND (reference sequence). The CDR3 is CASSSRGGSPLHF. The CDR3 DNA reads as TGTGCCAGTAGCAGCAGGGGCGGTTCACCCCTCCACTTT.

CDR3 nucleotides: TGTGCCAGCTTATCGACCGGGACAGGGGGCACTGGGGCCAACGTCCTGACTTTC. It yields the protein CASLSTGTGGTGANVLTF. The rearrangement links TRBV18 to TRBJ2-6, with 12 bases fitting TRBD1. Germline V gives CDR1 KGHSH, CDR2 LQKENI. There are 18 residues in the CDR3. The V and J ends lost 7 bases and 2 bases, in that order; junction bases with no gene match: 9.

The rearrangement links TRBV10-3 to TRBJ2-7; D not resolved. Per germline, CDR1 ENHRY and CDR2 SYGVKD. This CDR3 has 16 residues. Trimming stripped 10 bases from V and 1 base from J, with 23 bases between. Here the CDR3 reads CANPNKRSHSSYEQYF. In DNA form, the CDR3 reads TGTGCCAACCCTAATAAACGTTCCCATTCATCCTACGAGCAGTACTTC.

The V gene is TRBV29-1, the J gene TRBJ1-3; D possibly corresponds to TRBD1 (6 bases). Per the germline V gene, CDR1 is SQVTM and CDR2 is ANQGSEA. The CDR3 length is 13 residues. The V end lost 5 bases, the J end lost 2 bases, and 10 bases lay between the germline ends. The chain's CDR3 is CSVTDSPGNTIYF. CDR3 sequence (DNA): TGCAGCGTTACGGACAGCCCTGGAAACACCATATATTTT.

This clone was detected a few times. The chain has TRBV19 and TRBJ1-1; a weak D match, TRBD1 (6 bases). V was cut by 3 bases and J by 6 bases, with 11 bases left in between. CDR1 is LNHDA, CDR2 SQIVND, per germline (reference sequence). The CDR3 has 13 residues. As DNA, the CDR3 is TGTGCCAGTAGTATCGGAACAGGGTCTGAAGCTTTCTTT. This translates into CASSIGTGSEAFF. Together with reference TRBV19 and TRBJ1-1, the CDR3 gives the full variable domain: DGGITQSPKYLFRKEGQNVTLSCEQNLNHDAMYWYRQDPGQGLRLIYYSQIVNDFQKGDIAEGYSVSREKKESFPLTVTSAQKNPTAFYLCASSIGTGSEAFFGQGTRLTVV.

The chain uses TRBV27 and TRBJ1-2, with 11 bases fitting TRBD1. With 3 bases clipped from V and 8 bases from J, the junction kept 8 bases outside the gene matches. The germline V gene encodes CDR1 MNHEY and CDR2 SMNVEV (reference sequence). This CDR3 comprises 15 residues. CDR3 sequence reads: CASSFGTGGIEGYTF. DNA for the CDR3: TGTGCCAGCAGTTTTGGGACAGGGGGGATTGAGGGCTACACCTTC.

The genes are TRBV6-4 and TRBJ2-5; TRBD2 agrees at 8 bases. CDR1 is MRHNA, CDR2 SNTAGT, per germline. The CDR3 totals 13 residues. After removal of 7 bases from V and 7 bases from J, the junction contained 8 bases not matched to a gene. In DNA, the CDR3 is TGTGCCAGCACCGACGGGGGGGCGGCGACCCAGTACTTC. Translating it yields CASTDGGAATQYF.

The count of this clone is one. V usage is TRBV19 and J usage is TRBJ2-5, with 11 bases that match TRBD2. V was clipped by 7 bases and J by 1 base; unmatched bases: 5. Germline loops: CDR1 LNHDA, CDR2 SQIVND (reference sequence). This CDR3 is built from 15 residues. CDR3 nucleotides: TGTGCCAGTACCCTAGCGGGGGGTACCCAAGAGACCCAGTACTTC. It codes for CASTLAGGTQETQYF.

CDR3 amino acids: CASSIDTGQEQYF. The CDR3 region has the DNA TGTGCCAGTAGTATAGATACAGGGCAAGAGCAGTACTTC. This chain links TRBV19 with TRBJ2-7, with D maybe TRBD1 (6 bases). The CDR3 loop spans 13 amino acids. Germline values: CDR1 LNHDA, CDR2 SQIVND (reference sequence). Trimming left V 0 bases short and J 7 bases short, with 10 bases between.

The chain links TRBV13 to TRBJ2-1, with 8 bases lining up with TRBD1. The CDR3 covers 15 residues. Germline CDR1 and CDR2: PRHDT and FYEKMQ (reference sequence). Trimming cost V 3 bases and J 3 bases; bases outside gene matches: 4. CDR3 amino acids: CASSFGRGHYNEQFF. The CDR3 coding sequence is TGTGCCAGCAGCTTCGGCAGGGGGCACTACAATGAGCAGTTCTTC. The whole variable domain, remainder taken from reference TRBV13 and TRBJ2-1, is AAGVIQSPRHLIKEKRETATLKCYPIPRHDTVYWYQQGPGQDPQFLISFYEKMQSDKGSIPDRFSAQQFSDYHSELNMSSLELGDSALYFCASSFGRGHYNEQFFGPGTRLTVL.

The chain joins TRBV6-1 to TRBJ1-1, with D tentatively TRBD1 (6 bases). This CDR3 region has 15 residues. V lost 6 bases and J lost 0, with 14 bases in between. Germline V gene data show CDR1 as MNHNS and CDR2 as SASEGT. CDR3 DNA: TGTGCCAGCAGAATCCTGGGGGCCCTGAACACTGAAGCTTTCTTT. Protein product: CASRILGALNTEAFF.

The chain has TRBV19 and TRBJ2-4, with D possibly being TRBD2 (5 bases). V was clipped by 6 bases and J by 6 bases, with 15 bases between them. From germline, CDR1 is LNHDA and CDR2 SQIVND (reference sequence). There are 14 residues in the CDR3. The CDR3 nucleotides read TGTGCCAGTAGCCCGTCGGGGAGCGGAAACATTCAGTACTTC. Translation gives CASSPSGSGNIQYF.

CDR3 sequence: CASSSSYYGYTF. CDR3 coding DNA: TGTGCCAGCAGCAGCTCATACTATGGCTACACCTTC. This chain links TRBV7-9 with TRBJ1-2; D remains ambiguous. V shed 5 bases and J shed 3 bases, with 7 bases lying between them. This CDR3 contains 12 residues. Germline-derived CDR1 and CDR2 are SEHNR and FQNEAQ (reference sequence).

The J gene is TRBJ2-1, the V gene TRBV2; 7 nucleotides align to TRBD1. This CDR3 region has 19 residues. With V trimmed by 8 bases and J by 4 bases, 23 bases remained unmatched. Germline CDR1 SNHLY, CDR2 FYNNEI. The CDR3 sequence is CASFHFSRRRDRSYNEQFF. For the CDR3, the DNA is TGTGCCAGCTTTCACTTCAGCCGCCGCCGGGACAGAAGTTACAATGAGCAGTTCTTC.

DNA of the CDR3: TGCGCCAGCAGCTTCTGGGAGGGCAATGAGCAGTTCTTC. As protein: CASSFWEGNEQFF. The chain combines TRBV5-1 with TRBJ2-1, with 7 bases matching TRBD2. V trimming: 2 bases; J trimming: 6 bases; junction bases outside the gene matches: 2. CDR1 is SGHRS and CDR2 is YFSETQ in the germline V gene. CDR3 size: 13 residues. The full variable domain, its missing parts supplied by reference TRBV5-1 and TRBJ2-1, is KAGVTQTPRYLIKTRGQQVTLSCSPISGHRSVSWYQQTPGQGLQFLFEYFSETQRNKGNFPGRFSGRQFSNSRSEMNVSTLELGDSALYLCASSFWEGNEQFFGPGTRLTVL.

The V gene is TRBV6-5, the J gene TRBJ2-7; 9 positions agree with TRBD1. Germline-derived CDR1 and CDR2 are MNHEY and SVGAGI. The CDR3 length is 15 residues. The V segment lost 1 base and the J segment 3 bases; nucleotides outside the gene matches: 4. CDR3 sequence: CASSYYRGPYYEQYF. In nucleotides, the CDR3 is TGTGCCAGCAGTTACTACAGGGGGCCGTACTACGAGCAGTACTTC.

The chain is built from TRBV7-9 and TRBJ1-5; 7 bases are a match to TRBD1. The CDR3 spans 12 residues. CDR1 and CDR2 (germline): SEHNR, FQNEAQ (reference sequence). Trimming cost V 5 bases and J 8 bases; bases outside gene matches: 3. Here the CDR3 reads CASSLDREPQHF. The CDR3 bases are TGTGCCAGCAGCCTCGACAGGGAGCCCCAGCATTTT.

The V and J genes are TRBV5-4 and TRBJ1-6; D possibly corresponds to TRBD1 (5 bases). Per the germline V gene, CDR1 is SGHNT and CDR2 is YYREEE (reference sequence). This CDR3 has 13 amino acids. V was clipped by 3 bases and J by 9 bases, with 10 bases between them. Here the CDR3 reads CASSSDRASPLHF. As DNA, the CDR3 is TGTGCCAGCAGCTCTGACAGAGCTTCACCCCTCCACTTT.

The chain combines TRBV4-3 with TRBJ2-7; 8 bases fit TRBD1. The CDR3 sequence is 14 residues long. The germline CDR1 and CDR2 sequences are LGHNA and YSLEER. Losses at the gene ends were 4 bases for V and 2 bases for J; bases not matched to a gene: 4. CDR3 DNA sequence: TGCGCCAGCAGCCTCCGGACAGGGACCTACGAGCAGTACTTC. It encodes CASSLRTGTYEQYF.

The rearrangement joins TRBV6-5 to TRBJ2-7, with a possible D match to TRBD2 (5 bases). V was pared by 6 bases and J by 3 bases, with 6 bases between. The CDR3 covers 11 residues. Germline CDR1 reads MNHEY; CDR2 reads SVGAGI. CDR3 in DNA: TGTGCCAGCAGGGCGGGCTACGAGCAGTACTTC. Its translation: CASRAGYEQYF.

This sequence joins TRBV16 and TRBJ1-2; unclear D gene. Trimming stripped 5 bases from V and 5 bases from J, with 21 bases between. Germline V lookup: CDR1 KGHSY, CDR2 FQNENV. This CDR3 comprises 16 residues. CDR3 in DNA: TGTGCCAGCAGCGGAAACATCCTCTCGACGGAGTATGGCTACACCTTC. Translation gives CASSGNILSTEYGYTF.

This clone was counted between two and nine times. The chain has TRBV5-1 and TRBJ2-7; TRBD2 matches at 7 bases. The length of the CDR3 is 14 residues. In germline, CDR1 is SGHRS, CDR2 YFSETQ. V dropped 4 bases and J dropped 5; count of bases not matched to a gene: 9. The DNA for the CDR3 is TGCGCCAGCAGCCAAGCGCCAGGGAGGGACGAGCAGTACTTC. It codes for CASSQAPGRDEQYF.

This clone is a singleton in its sample. CDR3 nucleotide sequence: TGCAGTGCTCCTAGGGGCGGGGAGCTGTTTTTT. Encoded protein: CSAPRGGELFF. This chain uses TRBV20-1 with TRBJ2-2; a weak D match, TRBD1 (5 bases). The V end was cut by 5 bases, the J end by 7 bases, with 8 bases between. In germline, CDR1 is DFQATT, CDR2 SNEGSKA (reference sequence). The CDR3 covers 11 residues.

In DNA, the CDR3 is TGTGCCAGCAGTTCGGGTGTAAGCTCCTATAATTCACCCCTCCACTTT. Its translation: CASSSGVSSYNSPLHF. This rearrangement joins TRBV7-6 to TRBJ1-6; no definite D call. Germline V CDR1 and CDR2: SGHVS, FNYEAQ. The CDR3 consists of 16 residues. Trimming cost V 6 bases and J 0 bases, with 12 bases left between them.

The CDR3 nucleotides read TGTGCCAGCAGTTACTCCGTTAGCTCCTACGAGCAGTACTTC. Translated, it gives CASSYSVSSYEQYF. The chain couples TRBV6-5 to TRBJ2-7; D not resolved. Trimming removed 0 bases from V and 0 bases from J, with 6 bases in between. The CDR3 length is 14 residues. The germline CDR1 and CDR2 sequences are MNHEY and SVGAGI.